The present T cell receptor (beta chain) was sequenced within a study of blood T cell repertoires in COVID-19. Study background: The United States, Italy and Spain provided the acute and convalescent COVID-19 samples.

The CDR3 covers 18 residues. From germline, CDR1 is SGHRS and CDR2 YFSETQ. Trimming stripped 3 bases from V and 1 base from J, with 23 bases between. Recovered status in Cohort 3 required two negative PCRs, clearance, or symptom resolution. Using immunoSEQ multiplex PCR, the repertoire was profiled, and TCRdb retains in-frame clones only, with some absent. The table lists some 150,000 clones, around four fifths of them singletons. This receptor was identified in a woman between 40 and 55 years old who had recovered from COVID-19. Source material: PBMCs or T cells enriched from blood (not recorded which). V and J are TRBV5-1 and TRBJ2-7; a possible D gene is TRBD1 (7 bases). In DNA, the CDR3 is TGCGCCAGCAGCTCGACAGGGAGCGGAGGGCTAAAATCCTACGAGCAGTACTTC. Its protein is CASSSTGSGGLKSYEQYF. The variable domain in full, with the rest retrieved from reference TRBV5-1 and TRBJ2-7, is KAGVTQTPRYLIKTRGQQVTLSCSPISGHRSVSWYQQTPGQGLQFLFEYFSETQRNKGNFPGRFSGRQFSNSRSEMNVSTLELGDSALYLCASSSTGSGGLKSYEQYFGPGTRLTVT.